The clone carrying this TCR beta chain was detected many times. The antigen is unknown. At one of its ends the junction is not consistent with the germline gene, which may arise from a read error. Methods described previously were used for bulk TCR libraries, and listed TCR primers were applied. TCRdb re-analysed the PCR reads in MiXCR, keeping a single row per CDR3 protein. This sample has over 600,000 distinct CDR3 sequences, with 20% found just once. The data derive from a study of molecular identifiers for immune sequencing clone quantification. CD8+CD4-CCR7+CD45RA+ cells were sorted as naive CD8 T cells. Study results and caveats: Highly expanded clone sizes could be underestimated through barcode sharing by identical TCR molecules.

The TCR comes from a human donor in good health. Some libraries in this study had Jurkat cell RNA spiked in. The sample taken for sequencing was naive CD8+ T cells from blood, with Jurkat cell RNA spiked in. Subset: FACS-sorted CD8+CD4-CCR7+CD45RA+ naive T cells.

The CDR3: CASSVGSSAGGPLF. The CDR3 bases are TGTGCCAGCAGCGTAGGAAGTTCGGCGGGAGGGCCTCTCTTC. The chain is built from TRBV9 and TRBJ2-1, with 9 bases fitting TRBD2. The CDR3 consists of 14 residues. CDR1 and CDR2 from the germline V gene are SGDLS and YYNGEE.